The clone carrying this TCR beta chain was counted a few times. The antigen is not known. These data belong to a study of OX40 agonist ivuxolimab in advanced cancers. At the level of the study: Patients took ivuxolimab, an agonistic anti-OX40 (CD134) antibody.

This CDR3 comprises 16 residues. CDR1 is MNHNS and CDR2 is SASEGT in the germline V gene. V lost 5 bases to trimming and J lost 1 base; unmatched junction nucleotides: 8. Measured with immunoSEQ multiplex PCR; TCRdb has only the in-frame clones, and not every one. The top ten hold around 2% of the sample, which has 30,000 to 45,000 clones, around 82% seen once. Findings and caveats of the study: The study observed clonal expansion of CD4+ and CD8+ blood T cells by week 6 at 0.1 to 3.0 mg/kg. In the 0.1-3.0 mg/kg groups, partial responders showed among the lowest expansion.

The sequenced sample was CD4+ or CD8+ T cells sorted from blood, obtained in a trial of the OX40 agonist ivuxolimab. The clonotype was recovered from an adult with an advanced solid tumor such as melanoma, head and neck, liver or kidney cancer. The chain carries TRBV6-1 and TRBJ2-5; the match to TRBD2 covers 9 bases. CDR3 DNA sequence: TGTGCCAGCAGTAAAGGGCTAGCGGGGCTCCAAGAGACCCAGTACTTC. Its protein product is CASSKGLAGLQETQYF.